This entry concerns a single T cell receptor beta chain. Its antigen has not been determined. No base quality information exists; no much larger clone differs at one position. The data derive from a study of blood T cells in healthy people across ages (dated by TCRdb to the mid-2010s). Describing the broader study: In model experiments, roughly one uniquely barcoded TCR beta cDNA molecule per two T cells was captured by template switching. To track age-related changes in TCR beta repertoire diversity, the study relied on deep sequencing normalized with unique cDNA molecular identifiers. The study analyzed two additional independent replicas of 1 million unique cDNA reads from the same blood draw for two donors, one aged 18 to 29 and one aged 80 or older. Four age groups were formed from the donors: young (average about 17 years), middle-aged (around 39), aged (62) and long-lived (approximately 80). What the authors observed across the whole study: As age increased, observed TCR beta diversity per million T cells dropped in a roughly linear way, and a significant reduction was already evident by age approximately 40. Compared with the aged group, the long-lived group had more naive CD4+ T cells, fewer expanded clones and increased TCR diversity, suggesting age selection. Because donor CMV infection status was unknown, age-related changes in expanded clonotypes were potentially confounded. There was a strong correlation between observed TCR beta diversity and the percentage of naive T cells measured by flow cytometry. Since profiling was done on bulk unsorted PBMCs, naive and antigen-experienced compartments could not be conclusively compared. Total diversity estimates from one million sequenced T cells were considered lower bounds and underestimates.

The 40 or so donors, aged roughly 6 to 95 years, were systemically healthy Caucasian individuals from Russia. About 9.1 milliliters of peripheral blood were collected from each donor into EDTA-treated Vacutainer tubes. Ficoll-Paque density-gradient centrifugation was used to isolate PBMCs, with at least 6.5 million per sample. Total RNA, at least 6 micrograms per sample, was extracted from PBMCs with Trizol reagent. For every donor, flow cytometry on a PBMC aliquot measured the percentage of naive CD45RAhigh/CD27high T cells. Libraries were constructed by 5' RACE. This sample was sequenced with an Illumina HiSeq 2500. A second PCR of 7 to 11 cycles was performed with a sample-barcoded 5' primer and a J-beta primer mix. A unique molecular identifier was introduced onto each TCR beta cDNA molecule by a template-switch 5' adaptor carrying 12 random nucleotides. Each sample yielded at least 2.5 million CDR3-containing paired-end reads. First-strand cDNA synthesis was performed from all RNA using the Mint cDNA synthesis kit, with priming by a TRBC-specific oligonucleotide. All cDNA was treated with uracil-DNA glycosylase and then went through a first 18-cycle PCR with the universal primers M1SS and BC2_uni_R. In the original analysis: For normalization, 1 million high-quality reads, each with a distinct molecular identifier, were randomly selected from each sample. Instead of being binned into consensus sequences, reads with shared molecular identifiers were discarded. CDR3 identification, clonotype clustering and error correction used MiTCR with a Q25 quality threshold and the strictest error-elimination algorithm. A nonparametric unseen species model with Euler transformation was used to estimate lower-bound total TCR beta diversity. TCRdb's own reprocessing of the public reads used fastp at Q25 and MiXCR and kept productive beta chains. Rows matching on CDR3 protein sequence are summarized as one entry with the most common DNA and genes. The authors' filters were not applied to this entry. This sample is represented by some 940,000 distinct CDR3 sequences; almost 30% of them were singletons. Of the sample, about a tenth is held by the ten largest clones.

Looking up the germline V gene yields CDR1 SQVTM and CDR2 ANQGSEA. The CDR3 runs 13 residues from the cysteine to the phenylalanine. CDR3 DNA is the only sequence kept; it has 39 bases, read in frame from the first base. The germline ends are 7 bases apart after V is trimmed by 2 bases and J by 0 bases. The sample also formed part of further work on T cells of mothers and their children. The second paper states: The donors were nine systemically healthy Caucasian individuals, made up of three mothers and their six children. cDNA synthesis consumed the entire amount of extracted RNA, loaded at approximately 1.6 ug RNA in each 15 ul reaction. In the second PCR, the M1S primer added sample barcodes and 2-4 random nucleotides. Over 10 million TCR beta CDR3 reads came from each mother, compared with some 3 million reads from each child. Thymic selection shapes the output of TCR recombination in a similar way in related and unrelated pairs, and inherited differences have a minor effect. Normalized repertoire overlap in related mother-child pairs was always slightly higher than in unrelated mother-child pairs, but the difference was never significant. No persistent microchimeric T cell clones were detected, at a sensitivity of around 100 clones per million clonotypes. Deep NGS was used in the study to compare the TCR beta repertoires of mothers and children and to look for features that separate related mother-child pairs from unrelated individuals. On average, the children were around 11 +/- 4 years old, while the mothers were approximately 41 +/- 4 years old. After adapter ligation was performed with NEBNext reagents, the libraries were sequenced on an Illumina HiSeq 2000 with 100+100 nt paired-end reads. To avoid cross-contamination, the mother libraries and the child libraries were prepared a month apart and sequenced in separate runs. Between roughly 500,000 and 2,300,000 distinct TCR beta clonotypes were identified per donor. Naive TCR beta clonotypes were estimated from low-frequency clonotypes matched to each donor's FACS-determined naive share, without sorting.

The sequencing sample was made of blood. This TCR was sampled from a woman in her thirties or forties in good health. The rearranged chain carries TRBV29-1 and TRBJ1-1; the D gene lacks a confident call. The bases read TGCAGCGTTGAATCCCATATGAACACTGAAGCTTTCTTT. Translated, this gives CSVESHMNTEAFF. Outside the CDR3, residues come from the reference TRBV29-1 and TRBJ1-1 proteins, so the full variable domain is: SAVISQKPSRDICQRGTSLTIQCQVDSQVTMMFWYRQQPGQSLTLIATANQGSEATYESGFVIDKFPISRPNLTFSTLTVSNMSPEDSSIYLCSVESHMNTEAFFGQGTRLTVV.